This T cell receptor (beta chain) was sequenced in a study of cytomegalovirus exposure and HLA in healthy donors. General study points: Some V segments could not be told apart, so they were left out, TRBV6-2 and TRBV6-3 among them. High specificity and sensitivity for cytomegalovirus status were reported for the classifier.

Points on this clone: Its specificity is unknown.

The CDR3 is 13 amino acids. The V end lost 5 bases, the J end lost 0 bases, and 7 bases lay between the germline ends. CDR1 is LNHDA, CDR2 SQIVND, per germline (reference sequence). PCR employed 60 Vbeta and 13 Jbeta primers. Profiled with immunoSEQ multiplex PCR; TCRdb holds only in-frame clones, not every one. The top ten hold less than 4.5% of the sample, which has 150,000 to 200,000 clones, approximately 80% seen once. The source is a man between 25 and 39 years old in good health and CMV-seropositive. The chain employs TRBV19 and TRBJ1-1, with D hard to call. Sequencing was carried out using PBMCs. The CDR3: CASSWALNTEAFF. The DNA of the CDR3 is TGTGCCAGTAGTTGGGCACTGAACACTGAAGCTTTCTTT.